This TCR beta chain was profiled in a study of OX40 agonist ivuxolimab in advanced cancers. Study overall: Intravenous ivuxolimab at 0.01 to 10 mg/kg was given to patients every 2 weeks.

A note on this clone: Its antigen is not known.

Findings of the study overall: Some patients without response likewise showed low normalized clonal expansion. Antigen specificity was not determined for the expanded peripheral T cells. More expanded clones were seen, on average, in CD8+ T cells than in CD4+.

Germline loops: CDR1 SGHAT, CDR2 FQDESV (reference sequence). V dropped 1 base and J dropped 4 bases, with 9 bases sitting between them. The CDR3 is 14 residues long. The data were produced by immunoSEQ multiplex PCR, yet TCRdb's version contains in-frame clones alone and is incomplete. Here the sample spans 35,000 to 45,000 clones, about 86% being singletons. The receptor was derived from an adult with an advanced solid tumor such as melanoma, head and neck, liver or kidney cancer. This sample comprised CD4+ or CD8+ T cells sorted from blood, obtained in a trial of the OX40 agonist ivuxolimab. This chain links TRBV11-1 with TRBJ2-3; the D call may be TRBD1 or TRBD2 (5 bases each). The CDR3 DNA sequence: TGTGCCAGCAGCTTAGAAGGGGACCCAGATACGCAGTATTTT. Translation: CASSLEGDPDTQYF.